The 22 T cell receptor beta chains below were found in one sample sequenced in a study of blood T cells in healthy people across ages. The use of a sample-barcoded 5' primer and a J-beta primer mix characterized a second PCR of roughly 6 to 11 cycles. From the 5' RACE reads, TCRdb called clonotypes with MiXCR, one entry per CDR3 protein. The repertoire has over 1.5 million distinct CDR3 sequences, roughly 52% of them found once; the top ten carry less than 2.5%. Sequencing was done on a sample of blood. Every receptor here comes from a woman aged 40 to 55 in good health.

This clonotype was seen more than once but under ten times. V and J are TRBV6-5 and TRBJ2-3; possible D gene TRBD2, 6 bases. The CDR3 covers 15 residues. V was cut by 5 bases and J by 7 bases, with 19 bases left in between. Germline-derived CDR1 and CDR2 are MNHEY and SVGAGI. In DNA form, the CDR3 reads TGTGCCAGCAGTAATAGGCGGGGAGGCGGGAATACGCAGTATTTT. Its protein is CASSNRRGGGNTQYF.

CDR3 coding DNA: TGCGCCAGCAGCTTGGCCGCCCAGACCCAAGAGACCCAGTACTTC. Protein product: CASSLAAQTQETQYF. This chain links TRBV5-1 with TRBJ2-5; D call uncertain. The CDR3 covers 15 residues. The V gene's germline CDR1 is SGHRS and CDR2 YFSETQ. V was clipped by 0 bases and J by 1 base, with 10 bases between them.

The V gene is TRBV10-3, the J gene TRBJ1-6; D gene unclear. V dropped 3 bases and J dropped 9 bases, with 15 bases sitting between them. The CDR3 runs 15 residues. Germline V CDR1 and CDR2: ENHRY, SYGVKD. The CDR3 protein is CAISDRPELGSPLHF. DNA of the CDR3: TGTGCCATCAGTGACCGTCCGGAGTTAGGTTCACCCCTCCACTTT.

The chain is built from TRBV6-1 and TRBJ2-3, with 7 bases aligning to TRBD2. This CDR3 spans 13 amino acids. The ends lost 8 bases at V and 4 bases at J; junction bases unmatched: 6. CDR1 is MNHNS and CDR2 is SASEGT in the germline V gene. CDR3 bases: TGTGCCAGCGGGAGGGGTCCGGCAGATACGCAGTATTTT. Amino acid sequence: CASGRGPADTQYF.

This clonotype came up a few times. In DNA, the CDR3 is TGTGCCAGCACCTCAGTCCGGGACGAGAGGATTTGGGGCTACACCTTC. Translation: CASTSVRDERIWGYTF. This rearrangement joins TRBV12-3 or TRBV12-4 to TRBJ1-2; TRBD1 is a possible D gene (5 bases). V gave up 7 bases and J gave up 8 bases, with 26 bases separating them. The CDR3 length is 16 residues.

This clonotype was observed a few times. J is TRBJ2-5 and V is TRBV29-1; 7 bases are shared with TRBD1. Losses at the gene ends were 7 bases for V and 2 bases for J; bases not matched to a gene: 4. Germline V gene data show CDR1 as SQVTM and CDR2 as ANQGSEA. CDR3 length: 12 residues. The CDR3 reads CSGGQQQETQYF. The CDR3, as DNA: TGCAGCGGGGGACAGCAACAAGAGACCCAGTACTTC.

This clonotype was observed a few times. V and J are TRBV20-1 and TRBJ2-7; 9 bases line up with TRBD1. The CDR3 totals 14 residues. After removal of 2 bases from V and 4 bases from J, the junction contained 6 bases not matched to a gene. CDR1 and CDR2 (germline): DFQATT, SNEGSKA (reference sequence). The CDR3 DNA is TGCAGTGCTAGACCGACAGGGGGTCAATACGAGCAGTACTTC. This translates into CSARPTGGQYEQYF.

V gene TRBV10-3 combines with J gene TRBJ1-4; weak D call: TRBD1 (5 bases). The V gene lost 8 bases and the J gene lost 4 bases, with 14 bases spanning the gap. The germline CDR1 and CDR2 sequences are ENHRY and SYGVKD. CDR3 length equals 14 residues. CDR3 amino acids: CAIGRDGLNEKLFF. As DNA, the CDR3 is TGTGCCATCGGACGGGACGGACTTAATGAAAAACTGTTTTTT.

This clonotype was recorded a few times. V usage is TRBV13 and J usage is TRBJ2-5; D is perhaps TRBD1 (5 bases). This CDR3 is 14 amino acids long. Germline V gene data show CDR1 as PRHDT and CDR2 as FYEKMQ (reference sequence). V dropped 4 bases and J dropped 7 bases, with 16 bases sitting between them. CDR3 in amino acids: CASSSSDKDGTQYF. DNA for the CDR3: TGTGCCAGCAGCTCATCGGACAAGGACGGGACCCAGTACTTC.

The CDR3 sequence is CATSVGGRADTQYF. The CDR3 coding sequence is TGTGCCACCAGTGTGGGGGGCCGCGCAGATACGCAGTATTTT. The V call is TRBV24-1, the J call TRBJ2-3; D tentatively reads TRBD1 or TRBD2 (6 bases each). V was trimmed by 5 bases and J by 4 bases, leaving 12 bases between them. The germline gives CDR1 KGHDR, CDR2 SFDVKD. The CDR3 has 14 residues.

This clonotype was seen a few times. The chain joins TRBV4-3 to TRBJ1-2; TRBD1 aligns across 7 bases. Looked up from germline, CDR1 is LGHNA and CDR2 is YSLEER. V lost 2 bases and J lost 6; bases outside the gene matches: 12. The CDR3 runs 16 residues. The CDR3 nucleotides are TGCGCCAGCAGCCAACTAAGGCCCGACAGGGTTCATGGCTACACCTTC. This sequence encodes CASSQLRPDRVHGYTF.

This sequence joins TRBV28 and TRBJ2-1; 8 nucleotides line up with TRBD2. CDR1 and CDR2 (germline): MDHEN, SYDVKM. The V gene end was trimmed by 6 bases and the J gene end by 6 bases; junction bases not matched to a gene: 10. CDR3 length: 15 amino acids. The CDR3 protein is CASSLTGGRINEQFF. DNA for the CDR3: TGTGCCAGCAGCTTAACGGGGGGGCGTATCAATGAGCAGTTCTTC.

This clonotype has a handful of counts. The V gene is TRBV4-1, the J gene TRBJ2-7, with 9 bases identical to TRBD1. V lost 2 bases to trimming and J lost 1 base; unmatched junction nucleotides: 3. This CDR3 comprises 15 residues. The germline gives CDR1 MGHRA, CDR2 YSYEKL. The CDR3 loop is CASSQPGTGSYEQYF. The CDR3 coding sequence is TGCGCCAGCAGCCAACCCGGGACAGGGTCCTACGAGCAGTACTTC.

J is TRBJ2-1 and V is TRBV4-1; a weak D match, TRBD2 (6 bases). The CDR3 contains 15 residues. The germline CDR1 and CDR2 sequences are MGHRA and YSYEKL. With 1 base removed from V and 5 bases from J, the gap between germline ends came to 12 bases. Here the CDR3 DNA reads TGCGCCAGCAGCCAAGCACTAGCCCATAACAATGAGCAGTTCTTC. It translates to CASSQALAHNNEQFF.

This clonotype has a handful of counts. The chain carries TRBV20-1 and TRBJ2-5, with unresolved D. Trimming cost V 6 bases and J 1 base, with 15 bases left between them. The CDR3 extends over 14 amino acids. The germline CDR1 and CDR2 sequences are DFQATT and SNEGSKA (reference sequence). CDR3 in amino acids: CSASRPTGQETQYF. CDR3 sequence (DNA): TGCAGTGCCTCCAGACCGACGGGCCAAGAGACCCAGTACTTC.

This clonotype has a handful of counts. The chain uses TRBV4-2 and TRBJ1-2, with D possibly TRBD1 on 6 matching bases. The germline V gene has CDR1 LGHNA and CDR2 YNFKEQ. The CDR3 spans 14 residues. V shed 1 base and J shed 7 bases, with 13 bases lying between them. The CDR3 here is CASSQGWGAFGYTF. CDR3 nucleotides: TGTGCCAGCAGCCAAGGGTGGGGGGCGTTTGGCTACACCTTC.

The rearrangement links TRBV7-8 to TRBJ2-7; D gene ambiguous. The CDR3 is 13 residues long. V dropped 2 bases and J dropped 2 bases, with 7 bases sitting between them. Germline V lookup: CDR1 SGHVS, CDR2 FQNEAQ. The CDR3, as DNA: TGTGCCAGCAGCTTACCCAGGACCTACGAGCAGTACTTC. This gives the protein CASSLPRTYEQYF. The variable domain in full, completed from reference TRBV7-8 and TRBJ2-7, reads GAGVSQSPRYKVAKRGQDVALRCDPISGHVSLFWYQQALGQGPEFLTYFQNEAQLDKSGLPSDRFFAERPEGSVSTLKIQRTQQEDSAVYLCASSLPRTYEQYFGPGTRLTVT.

V gene TRBV7-8 combines with J gene TRBJ2-1, with D possibly TRBD2 on 6 matching bases. The germline V gene has CDR1 SGHVS and CDR2 FQNEAQ. The CDR3 is 15 amino acids. Trimming cost V 5 bases and J 5 bases, with 16 bases left between them. The CDR3 loop reads CASSPGVAKNNEQFF. CDR3 sequence (DNA): TGTGCCAGCAGCCCGGGGGTGGCAAAGAACAATGAGCAGTTCTTC.

The DNA of the CDR3 is TGTGCCACCAGCAGAGCAGGGGGCAGGGAGACCCAGTACTTC. This gives the protein CATSRAGGRETQYF. The V and J genes are TRBV15 and TRBJ2-5; 8 bases line up with TRBD1. The CDR3 covers 14 residues. The ends lost 1 base at V and 5 bases at J; junction bases unmatched: 3. In germline, CDR1 is LNHNV, CDR2 YYDKDF (reference sequence).

The genes are TRBV5-1 and TRBJ2-7, with 10 bases aligning to TRBD1. V shed 4 bases, J shed 8 bases, and the junction held 6 bases outside the gene matches. CDR3 length: 13 amino acids. Germline assignment: CDR1 SGHRS and CDR2 YFSETQ. The CDR3 DNA reads TGCGCCAGCAGCGTGGACAGGGGGGACAAGCAGTACTTC. Translating it yields CASSVDRGDKQYF.

The V and J genes are TRBV6-5 and TRBJ2-1, with D unresolved. V shed 4 bases and J shed 6 bases, with 13 bases lying between them. Germline V CDR1 and CDR2: MNHEY, SVGAGI. The CDR3 is made up of 14 amino acids. CDR3 nucleotides: TGTGCCAGCAGTTCCCAAGCGACGGGCAATGAGCAGTTCTTC. It translates to CASSSQATGNEQFF.

This rearrangement joins TRBV4-1 to TRBJ2-2; no clear D gene. Germline-derived CDR1 and CDR2 are MGHRA and YSYEKL. V lost 1 base and J lost 2, with 17 bases in between. The CDR3 covers 18 residues. The CDR3 protein is CASSQVNIGTVNTGELFF. The CDR3 nucleotides are TGCGCCAGCAGCCAAGTAAATATCGGAACAGTAAACACCGGGGAGCTGTTTTTT.